Listed below are T cell receptor beta chains from one sample, sequenced in a study of T cells after yellow fever vaccination. Using its own MiXCR run on the 5' RACE reads, TCRdb lists one record per CDR3 protein. The data contain fewer than 650,000 distinct CDR3 sequences, 20% to 25% of them seen just once; the ten biggest clones take up about 17%. The material was PBMCs, obtained less than 25 days after the first yellow fever vaccination. These receptors all stem from a man aged 18 to 30 who received the YFV17D yellow fever vaccine. Each CDR3 is given with its conserved first and last residue. D genes are given only for firm matches. Only part of the rows carry a size: once, few, many, or a class if the clone is expanded.

clone size | D gene | J gene | V gene | CDR3 DNA | CDR3 protein
few | TRBD1 | TRBJ2-7 | TRBV12-3/TRBV12-4 | TGTGCCAGTGCCACAGGGGATTACTACGAGCAGTACTTC | CASATGDYYEQYF
NA | NA | TRBJ2-5 | TRBV6-5 | TGTGCCAGCAGTTACTCGAAGGGCAGGGAGACCCAGTACTTC | CASSYSKGRETQYF
few | TRBD2 | TRBJ2-5 | TRBV7-2 | TGTGCCAGCAGCCTCGACGGGAGGGAGTACTTC | CASSLDGREYF
few | NA | TRBJ2-7 | TRBV7-9 | TGTGCCAGCAGCCCGACCGACTACGAGCAGTACTTC | CASSPTDYEQYF
NA | NA | TRBJ2-7 | TRBV6-5 | TGTGCCAGCAGTTACTCGGGTCTCCTAAGCGAGCAGTACTTC | CASSYSGLLSEQYF
NA | NA | TRBJ2-1 | TRBV11-2 | TGTGCCAGCAAGAAGGGGGAAAGCTCCTACAATGAGCAGTTCTTC | CASKKGESSYNEQFF
NA | NA | TRBJ2-3 | TRBV20-1 | TGCAGTGCTAGGGGGACTGGCACAGATACGCAGTATTTT | CSARGTGTDTQYF
many | TRBD2 | TRBJ2-1 | TRBV5-1 | TGCGCCAGCAGCTTGACCCCCAGCGGGGGGGACAATGAGCAGTTCTTC | CASSLTPSGGDNEQFF
NA | NA | TRBJ2-1 | TRBV27 | TGTGCCAGCAACCCCCACGGAAACCACAATGAGCAGTTCTTC | CASNPHGNHNEQFF
few | NA | TRBJ2-3 | TRBV20-1 | TGCAGTGCTAGAGATGCTGCAGATACGCAGTATTTT | CSARDAADTQYF
NA | NA | TRBJ1-1 | TRBV2 | TGTGCCAGCAGTGGTGAGGGCAGGGCGGGAACTGAAGCTTTCTTT | CASSGEGRAGTEAFF
few | NA | TRBJ2-1 | TRBV14 | TGTGCCAGCAGCCAACCAGGTTTCAATGAGCAGTTCTTC | CASSQPGFNEQFF
few | TRBD2 | TRBJ2-3 | TRBV24-1 | TGTGCCACCAGTGCCCTGGGGGGGGGATATACGCAGTATTTT | CATSALGGGYTQYF
NA | NA | TRBJ1-1 | TRBV7-9 | TGTGCCAGCAGGTATGACCTAGGAGGGGACACTGAAGCTTTCTTT | CASRYDLGGDTEAFF
NA | TRBD1 | TRBJ1-1 | TRBV6-6 | TGTGCCAGCAGTCTGCAGGGGGGACAGGCTTTCTTT | CASSLQGGQAFF
NA | NA | TRBJ2-6 | TRBV6-2/TRBV6-3 | TGTGCCAGCAGTTATGGTCACTCTGGGGCCAACGTCCTGACTTTC | CASSYGHSGANVLTF